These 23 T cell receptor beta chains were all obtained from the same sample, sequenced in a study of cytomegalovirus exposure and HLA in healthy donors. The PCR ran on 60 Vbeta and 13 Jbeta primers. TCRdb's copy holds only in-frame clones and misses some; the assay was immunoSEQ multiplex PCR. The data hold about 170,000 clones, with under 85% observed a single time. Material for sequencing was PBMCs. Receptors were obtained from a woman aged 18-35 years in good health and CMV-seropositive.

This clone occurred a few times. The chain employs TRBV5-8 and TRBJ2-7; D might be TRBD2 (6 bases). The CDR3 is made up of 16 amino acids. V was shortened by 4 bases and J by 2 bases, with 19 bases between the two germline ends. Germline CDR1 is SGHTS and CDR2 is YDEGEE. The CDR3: CASSRGVWGPPYEQYF. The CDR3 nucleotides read TGTGCCAGCAGCCGCGGGGTTTGGGGCCCCCCCTACGAGCAGTACTTC.

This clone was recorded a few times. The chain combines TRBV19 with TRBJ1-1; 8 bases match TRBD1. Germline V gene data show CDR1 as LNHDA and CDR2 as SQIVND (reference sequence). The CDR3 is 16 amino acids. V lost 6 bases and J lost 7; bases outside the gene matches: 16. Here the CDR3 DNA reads TGTGCCAGTAGCTTCTTCCATGGGGACAGGTCGGGTGAAGCTTTCTTT. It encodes CASSFFHGDRSGEAFF.

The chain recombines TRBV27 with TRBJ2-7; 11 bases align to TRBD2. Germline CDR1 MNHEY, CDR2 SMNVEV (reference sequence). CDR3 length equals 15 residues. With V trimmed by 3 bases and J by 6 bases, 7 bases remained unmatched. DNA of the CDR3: TGTGCCAGCAGTTTTTCTAGCGGGGGGCTTGGCGAGCAGTACTTC. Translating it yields CASSFSSGGLGEQYF.

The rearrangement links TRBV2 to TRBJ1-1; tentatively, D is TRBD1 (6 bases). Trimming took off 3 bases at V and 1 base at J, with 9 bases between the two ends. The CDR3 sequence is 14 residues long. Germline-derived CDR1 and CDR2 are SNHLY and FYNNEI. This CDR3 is CASSEGRGNTEAFF. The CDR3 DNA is TGTGCCAGCAGTGAGGGCAGGGGGAACACTGAAGCTTTCTTT. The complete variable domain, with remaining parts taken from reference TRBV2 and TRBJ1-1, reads EPEVTQTPSHQVTQMGQEVILRCVPISNHLYFYWYRQILGQKVEFLVSFYNNEISEKSEIFDDQFSVERPDGSNFTLKIRSTKLEDSAMYFCASSEGRGNTEAFFGQGTRLTVV.

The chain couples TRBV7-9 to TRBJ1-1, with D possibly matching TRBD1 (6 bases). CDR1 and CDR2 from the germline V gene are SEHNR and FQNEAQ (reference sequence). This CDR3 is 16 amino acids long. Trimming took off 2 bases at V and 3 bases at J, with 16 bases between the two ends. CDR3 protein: CASSLRGTGSDTEAFF. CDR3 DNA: TGTGCCAGCAGCTTAAGAGGTACAGGGAGTGACACTGAAGCTTTCTTT.

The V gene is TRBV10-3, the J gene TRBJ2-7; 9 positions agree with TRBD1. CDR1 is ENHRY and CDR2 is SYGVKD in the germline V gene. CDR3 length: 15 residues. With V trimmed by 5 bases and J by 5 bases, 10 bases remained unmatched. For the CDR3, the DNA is TGTGCCATCAGTCCTATGAGGGACAGGGCCCACGAGCAGTACTTC. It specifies CAISPMRDRAHEQYF.

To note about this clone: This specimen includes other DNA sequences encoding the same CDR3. This CDR3 reads CASSFDPGYSGNTIYF. The DNA of the CDR3 is TGTGCCAGCAGCTTTGACCCGGGGTACTCTGGAAACACCATATATTTT. The V gene is TRBV7-8, the J gene TRBJ1-3; unclear D gene. Trimming shortened V by 3 bases and J by 0 bases, and 12 bases separated the two germline ends. The CDR3 is made up of 16 amino acids. Germline V gene lookup returns CDR1 SGHVS and CDR2 FQNEAQ.

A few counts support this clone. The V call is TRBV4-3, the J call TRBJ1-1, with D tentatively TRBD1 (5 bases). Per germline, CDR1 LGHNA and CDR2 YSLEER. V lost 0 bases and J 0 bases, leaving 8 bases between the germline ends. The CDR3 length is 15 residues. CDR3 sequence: CASSQERGMNTEAFF. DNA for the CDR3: TGCGCCAGCAGCCAAGAAAGGGGCATGAACACTGAAGCTTTCTTT.

The CDR3 loop reads CASSSDRPAGAFF. In DNA, the CDR3 is TGTGCCAGCAGTTCGGACAGGCCCGCCGGTGCTTTCTTT. The V and J genes are TRBV6-5 and TRBJ1-1; 7 nucleotides match TRBD1. The germline gives CDR1 MNHEY, CDR2 SVGAGI. The CDR3 totals 13 residues. Unmatched junction bases numbered 10, after V lost 4 bases and J lost 11 bases.

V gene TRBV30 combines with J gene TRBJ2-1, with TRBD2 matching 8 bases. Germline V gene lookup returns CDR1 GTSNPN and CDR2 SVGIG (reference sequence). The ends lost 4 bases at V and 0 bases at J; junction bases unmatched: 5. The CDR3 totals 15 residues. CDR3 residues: CAWMGGRSSYNEQFF. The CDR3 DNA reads TGTGCCTGGATGGGCGGGAGGAGCTCCTACAATGAGCAGTTCTTC.

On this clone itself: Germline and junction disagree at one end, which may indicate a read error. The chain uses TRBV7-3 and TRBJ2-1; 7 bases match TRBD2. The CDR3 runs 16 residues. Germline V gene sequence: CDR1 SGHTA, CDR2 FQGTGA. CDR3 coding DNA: TGTGCCAGCAGTTGGGGGGGGGAGAGCTCCTACAATGAGCAGCTCTTC. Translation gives CASSWGGESSYNEQLF.

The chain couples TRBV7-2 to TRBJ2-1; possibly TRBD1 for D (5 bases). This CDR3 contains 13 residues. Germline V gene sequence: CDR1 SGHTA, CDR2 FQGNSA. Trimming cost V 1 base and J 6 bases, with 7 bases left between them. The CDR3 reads CASSLGQINEQFF. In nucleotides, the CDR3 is TGTGCCAGCAGCTTAGGACAGATCAATGAGCAGTTCTTC.

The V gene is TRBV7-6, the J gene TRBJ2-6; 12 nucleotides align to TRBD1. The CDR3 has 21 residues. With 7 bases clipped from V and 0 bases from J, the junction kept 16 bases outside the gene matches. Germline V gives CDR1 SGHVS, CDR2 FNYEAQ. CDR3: CASTSWGGTGGPSSGANVLTF. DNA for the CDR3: TGTGCCAGCACCTCTTGGGGTGGGACAGGGGGCCCTAGCTCTGGGGCCAACGTCCTGACTTTC.

The CDR3 sequence: CASSLAGTVNEKLFF. CDR3 nucleotides: TGTGCCAGCAGCTTAGCGGGGACAGTCAATGAAAAACTGTTTTTT. The rearrangement uses TRBV7-8 and TRBJ1-4, with 7 bases that match TRBD1. Germline V gene lookup returns CDR1 SGHVS and CDR2 FQNEAQ. V was clipped by 0 bases and J by 5 bases; unmatched bases: 3. CDR3 size: 15 residues.

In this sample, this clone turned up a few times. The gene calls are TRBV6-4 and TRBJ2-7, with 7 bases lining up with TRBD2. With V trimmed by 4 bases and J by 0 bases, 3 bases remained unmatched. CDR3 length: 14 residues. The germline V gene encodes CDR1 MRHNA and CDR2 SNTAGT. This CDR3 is CASSVGEGSYEQYF. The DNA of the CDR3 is TGTGCCAGCAGTGTTGGGGAGGGCTCCTACGAGCAGTACTTC.

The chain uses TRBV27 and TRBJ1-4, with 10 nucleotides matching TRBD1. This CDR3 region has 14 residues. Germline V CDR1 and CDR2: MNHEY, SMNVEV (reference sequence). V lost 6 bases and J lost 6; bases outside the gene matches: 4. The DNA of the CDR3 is TGTGCCAGCAGGACAGGGGGCGCGTATGAAAAACTGTTTTTT. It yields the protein CASRTGGAYEKLFF.

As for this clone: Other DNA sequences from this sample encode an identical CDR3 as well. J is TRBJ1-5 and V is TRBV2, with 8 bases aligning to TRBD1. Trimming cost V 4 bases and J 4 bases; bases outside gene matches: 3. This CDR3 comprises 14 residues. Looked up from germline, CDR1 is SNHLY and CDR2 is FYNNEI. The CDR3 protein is CASSAGQGNQPQHF. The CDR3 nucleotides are TGTGCCAGCAGTGCCGGACAGGGTAATCAGCCCCAGCATTTT. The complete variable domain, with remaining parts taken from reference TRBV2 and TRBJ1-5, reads EPEVTQTPSHQVTQMGQEVILRCVPISNHLYFYWYRQILGQKVEFLVSFYNNEISEKSEIFDDQFSVERPDGSNFTLKIRSTKLEDSAMYFCASSAGQGNQPQHFGDGTRLSIL.

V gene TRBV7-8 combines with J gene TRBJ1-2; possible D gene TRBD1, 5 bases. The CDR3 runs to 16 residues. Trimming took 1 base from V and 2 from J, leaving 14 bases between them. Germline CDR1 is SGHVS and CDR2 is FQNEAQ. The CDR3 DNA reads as TGTGCCAGCAGCTTAGAGTCGGGGGGGACCAACTATGGCTACACCTTC. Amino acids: CASSLESGGTNYGYTF. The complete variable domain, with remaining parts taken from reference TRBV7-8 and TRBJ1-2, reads GAGVSQSPRYKVAKRGQDVALRCDPISGHVSLFWYQQALGQGPEFLTYFQNEAQLDKSGLPSDRFFAERPEGSVSTLKIQRTQQEDSAVYLCASSLESGGTNYGYTFGSGTRLTVV.

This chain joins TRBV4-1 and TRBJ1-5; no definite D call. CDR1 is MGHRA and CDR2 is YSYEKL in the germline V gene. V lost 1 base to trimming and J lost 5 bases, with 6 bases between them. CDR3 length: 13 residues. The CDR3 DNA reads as TGCGCCAGCAGCCAAGCCTCAGATCAGCCCCAGCATTTT. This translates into CASSQASDQPQHF.

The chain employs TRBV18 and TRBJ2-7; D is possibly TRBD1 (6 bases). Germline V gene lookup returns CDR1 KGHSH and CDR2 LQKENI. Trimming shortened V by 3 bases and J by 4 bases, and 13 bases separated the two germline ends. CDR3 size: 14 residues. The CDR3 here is CASSPDRILYEQYF. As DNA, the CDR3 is TGTGCCAGCTCACCGGACAGAATTTTATACGAGCAGTACTTC. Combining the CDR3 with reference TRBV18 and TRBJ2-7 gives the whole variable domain NAGVMQNPRHLVRRRGQEARLRCSPMKGHSHVYWYRQLPEEGLKFMVYLQKENIIDESGMPKERFSAEFPKEGPSILRIQQVVRGDSAAYFCASSPDRILYEQYFGPGTRLTVT.

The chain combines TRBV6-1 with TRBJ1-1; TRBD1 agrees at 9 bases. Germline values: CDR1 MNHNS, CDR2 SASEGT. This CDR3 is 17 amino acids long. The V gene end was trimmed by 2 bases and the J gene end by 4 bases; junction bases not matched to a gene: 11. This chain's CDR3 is CASSELPWTGEATEAFF. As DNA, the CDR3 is TGTGCCAGCAGTGAACTGCCATGGACAGGGGAGGCCACTGAAGCTTTCTTT.

CDR3 coding DNA: TGCGCCAGCAGCTCGACTAGCGGGGTCTACAATGAGCAGTTCTTC. Amino acids: CASSSTSGVYNEQFF. This chain uses TRBV5-1 with TRBJ2-1, with 11 bases lining up with TRBD2. Germline values: CDR1 SGHRS, CDR2 YFSETQ. Trimming removed 3 bases from V and 3 bases from J; junction bases left unmatched: 2. CDR3 length: 15 residues.

CDR3 loop: CASSLQGANSNQPQHF. The DNA for the CDR3 is TGTGCCAGCAGTTTACAGGGGGCGAATAGCAATCAGCCCCAGCATTTT. The rearrangement uses TRBV27 and TRBJ1-5; TRBD1 aligns across 8 bases. This CDR3 region has 16 residues. Germline CDR1 MNHEY, CDR2 SMNVEV (reference sequence). The junction had 3 bases not matched to a gene; V was cut back by 2 bases and J by 0 bases.